The 20 T cell receptor beta chains given below trace back to one sample, sequenced in a study of cytomegalovirus exposure and HLA in healthy donors. Primers: 60 Vbeta forward and 13 Jbeta reverse. Sequencing used immunoSEQ multiplex PCR; TCRdb keeps in-frame clones, though not all of them. Of 200,000 to 250,000 clones in the sample, about 74% are singletons; the top ten hold roughly a sixth. The material sequenced was PBMCs. These receptors originate from a man aged 35-49 years in good health and CMV-seronegative.

V and J are TRBV19 and TRBJ2-3; TRBD1 agrees at 7 bases. The junction had 11 bases not matched to a gene; V was cut back by 3 bases and J by 2 bases. The CDR3 covers 17 residues. Per the germline V gene, CDR1 is LNHDA and CDR2 is SQIVND (reference sequence). The CDR3: CASSIRDGTAITDTQYF. In DNA, the CDR3 is TGTGCCAGTAGTATCCGGGACGGGACAGCGATCACAGATACGCAGTATTTT.

This clone was seen a few times. The CDR3 DNA follows: TGCGCCAGCAGCTTGGGGGAGCGAAAGACCCAGTACTTC. Its translation is CASSLGERKTQYF. The rearrangement uses TRBV5-1 and TRBJ2-5, with a tentative D call TRBD2 (5 bases). The CDR3 is 13 residues long. V lost 0 bases, J lost 6 bases, and 9 bases lay in between. Germline CDR1 SGHRS, CDR2 YFSETQ.

The chain combines TRBV28 with TRBJ1-2, with 9 nucleotides matching TRBD1. The V segment lost 5 bases and the J segment 7 bases; nucleotides outside the gene matches: 8. CDR3 size: 14 residues. Germline V CDR1 and CDR2: MDHEN, SYDVKM. The CDR3 nucleotides read TGTGCCAGCAGTGAAACGGGACAGGGCTTTGGCTACACCTTC. It translates to CASSETGQGFGYTF.

This chain joins TRBV27 and TRBJ2-1, with unresolved D. This CDR3 has 15 amino acids. The germline V and J ends were trimmed by 2 bases and 0 bases, with 8 bases remaining between them. Germline CDR1 and CDR2: MNHEY and SMNVEV (reference sequence). The CDR3 region is CASSLGARSYNEQFF. CDR3 DNA: TGTGCCAGCAGTTTAGGAGCCCGCTCCTACAATGAGCAGTTCTTC.

The genes are TRBV30 and TRBJ1-1; 7 bases map to TRBD1. This CDR3 spans 15 amino acids. Germline V gives CDR1 GTSNPN, CDR2 SVGIG (reference sequence). V was pared by 3 bases and J by 6 bases, with 13 bases of the junction left unmatched. CDR3 coding DNA: TGTGCCTGGAGGAACCAGGGGGGAAGAATCGCTGAAGCTTTCTTT. Its protein product is CAWRNQGGRIAEAFF.

The CDR3 DNA reads as TGTGCCAGCAGTCAACTTACTAGGATGGATACGCAGTATTTT. Amino acid sequence: CASSQLTRMDTQYF. The rearrangement links TRBV28 to TRBJ2-3; TRBD2 is a possible D gene (5 bases). CDR1 and CDR2 (germline): MDHEN, SYDVKM. V was pared by 5 bases and J by 6 bases, with 15 bases between. The CDR3 has 14 residues.

The chain joins TRBV2 to TRBJ2-5; maybe TRBD1 (5 bases). CDR1 and CDR2 from the germline V gene are SNHLY and FYNNEI. V dropped 8 bases and J dropped 2 bases, with 15 bases sitting between them. This CDR3 contains 14 residues. DNA for the CDR3: TGTGCCAGCTTCCGCCCAAGGGGTCAAGAGACCCAGTACTTC. Translating gives CASFRPRGQETQYF.

The V gene is TRBV5-1, the J gene TRBJ1-3, with TRBD1 matching 7 bases. Germline loops: CDR1 SGHRS, CDR2 YFSETQ. The junction had 5 bases not matched to a gene; V was cut back by 0 bases and J by 2 bases. The CDR3 totals 16 residues. CDR3 sequence reads: CASSLGGTATGNTIYF. DNA for the CDR3: TGCGCCAGCAGCTTGGGTGGGACAGCGACTGGAAACACCATATATTTT.

This rearrangement joins TRBV5-6 to TRBJ1-6; D might be TRBD1 (5 bases). This CDR3 has 17 residues. The V gene lost 1 base and the J gene lost 0 bases, with 11 bases spanning the gap. Germline V lookup: CDR1 SGHDT, CDR2 YYEEEE. The CDR3 reads CASSLRGPYSYNSPLHF. In DNA, the CDR3 is TGTGCCAGCAGCTTGAGGGGTCCCTACTCCTATAATTCACCCCTCCACTTT.

This chain joins TRBV9 and TRBJ2-3; the match to TRBD2 covers 11 bases. The CDR3 runs 16 residues. V was clipped by 3 bases and J by 3 bases; unmatched bases: 6. Germline V gives CDR1 SGDLS, CDR2 YYNGEE. CDR3 sequence reads: CASSERGLADTDTQYF. Here the CDR3 DNA reads TGTGCCAGCAGCGAGAGGGGACTAGCGGATACAGATACGCAGTATTTT.

This chain uses TRBV11-2 with TRBJ2-2, with TRBD2 matching over 7 bases. This CDR3 region has 16 residues. V lost 1 base and J lost 2; bases outside the gene matches: 4. Germline V lookup: CDR1 SGHAT, CDR2 FQNNGV. In nucleotides, the CDR3 is TGTGCCAGCAGCTTAGTAGGACTAGGAAACACCGGGGAGCTGTTTTTT. Its translation: CASSLVGLGNTGELFF. The full variable domain, with the rest looked up from reference TRBV11-2 and TRBJ2-2, is EAGVAQSPRYKIIEKRQSVAFWCNPISGHATLYWYQQILGQGPKLLIQFQNNGVVDDSQLPKDRFSAERLKGVDSTLKIQPAKLEDSAVYLCASSLVGLGNTGELFFGEGSRLTVL.

The chain is built from TRBV5-6 and TRBJ1-2, with D perhaps TRBD1 (6 bases). Germline-derived CDR1 and CDR2 are SGHDT and YYEEEE. The CDR3 is made up of 15 amino acids. Deletions cut 1 base from V and 5 bases from J, with 15 bases between. CDR3 in DNA: TGTGCCAGCAGCTTGTGGGGGGGGGCAGAGTATGGCTACACCTTC. This encodes CASSLWGGAEYGYTF. The full variable domain, its missing parts supplied by reference TRBV5-6 and TRBJ1-2, is DAGVTQSPTHLIKTRGQQVTLRCSPKSGHDTVSWYQQALGQGPQFIFQYYEEEERQRGNFPDRFSGHQFPNYSSELNVNALLLGDSALYLCASSLWGGAEYGYTFGSGTRLTVV.

The chain carries TRBV25-1 and TRBJ2-7; 16 bases fit TRBD2. This CDR3 contains 17 residues. Trimming removed 3 bases from V and 3 bases from J; junction bases left unmatched: 5. Germline assignment: CDR1 MGHDK and CDR2 SYGVNS. The CDR3 nucleotides are TGTGCCAGCAGTGAGGGACTAGCGGGGGGGATCGGCTACGAGCAGTACTTC. Its protein product is CASSEGLAGGIGYEQYF.

The J gene is TRBJ1-5, the V gene TRBV27; tentatively, D is TRBD1 (6 bases). Looked up from germline, CDR1 is MNHEY and CDR2 is SMNVEV (reference sequence). Trimming took 8 bases from V and 7 from J, leaving 18 bases between them. The CDR3 is 14 residues long. CDR3 coding DNA: TGTGCCAGCGCCGTACAGGGAGATCGGCAGCCCCAGCATTTT. Its translation is CASAVQGDRQPQHF.

This clone was recorded once. The genes are TRBV19 and TRBJ1-5; D possibly corresponds to TRBD1 (6 bases). The V and J ends lost 1 base and 0 bases respectively, with 10 bases between them. The CDR3 extends over 16 amino acids. Germline loops: CDR1 LNHDA, CDR2 SQIVND (reference sequence). The CDR3 reads CASSIGPRGSNQPQHF. In DNA form, the CDR3 reads TGTGCCAGTAGTATAGGCCCCAGGGGTAGCAATCAGCCCCAGCATTTT.

The chain carries TRBV5-1 and TRBJ1-1; a weak D match, TRBD1 (5 bases). This CDR3 is built from 17 residues. Trimming removed 1 base from V and 0 bases from J, with 16 bases in between. Germline assignment: CDR1 SGHRS and CDR2 YFSETQ. This chain's CDR3 is CASSLPRGGNMNTEAFF. DNA for the CDR3: TGCGCCAGCAGCTTGCCCCGGGGGGGGAACATGAACACTGAAGCTTTCTTT.

The chain links TRBV30 to TRBJ1-3, with D unresolved. V lost 4 bases to trimming and J lost 0 bases, with 16 bases between them. The CDR3 runs to 16 residues. The V gene's germline CDR1 is GTSNPN and CDR2 SVGIG (reference sequence). The CDR3 nucleotides are TGTGCCTGGATCGGGTTAGCAGCGAGCTCTGGAAACACCATATATTTT. Translated: CAWIGLAASSGNTIYF.

The chain joins TRBV2 to TRBJ1-1; TRBD1 is a possible D gene (5 bases). Per germline, CDR1 SNHLY and CDR2 FYNNEI. The germline V and J ends were trimmed by 3 bases and 0 bases, with 8 bases remaining between them. There are 14 residues in the CDR3. Here the CDR3 DNA reads TGTGCCAGCAGTGACCCGACAGTGAACACTGAAGCTTTCTTT. It encodes CASSDPTVNTEAFF.

The chain links TRBV27 to TRBJ1-1; a possible D gene is TRBD1 (5 bases). This CDR3 is built from 15 residues. Germline lookup yields CDR1 MNHEY and CDR2 SMNVEV (reference sequence). Trimming removed 4 bases at V and 5 bases at J, with 17 bases between. The chain's CDR3 is CASSYIGDLGTEAFF. CDR3 DNA: TGTGCCAGCAGTTATATAGGGGATTTGGGGACTGAAGCTTTCTTT.

The rearrangement links TRBV4-3 to TRBJ1-1; 12 bases are a match to TRBD1. The germline gives CDR1 LGHNA, CDR2 YSLEER. The V segment lost 1 base and the J segment 5 bases; nucleotides outside the gene matches: 14. The CDR3 spans 19 residues. The CDR3 loop is CASSQAPTGTGGRGTEAFF. Here the CDR3 DNA reads TGCGCCAGCAGCCAAGCCCCCACCGGGACAGGGGGCAGGGGGACTGAAGCTTTCTTT.